This TCR beta chain was sequenced for a study of beta chain features in type 1 diabetes. Study results and limitations: When Type 1 diabetes patients were examined, their TCRB CDR3s proved moderately but significantly shorter in all four CD4+ subsets.

A remark on this clone: Its cognate antigen is unknown. The sample has other DNA sequences that encode this CDR3 too.

As every portion of the isolated RNA was reverse transcribed, the sequencing read expressed TCRB transcripts. Some clones are missing from TCRdb's copy, which holds only in-frame ones; the method was immunoSEQ multiplex PCR. Of a few hundred thousand clones in the sample, 11% to 15% were seen once. The CDR3 has 13 residues. Germline loops: CDR1 KGHSH, CDR2 LQKENI. The germline V and J ends were trimmed by 3 bases and 5 bases, with 10 bases remaining between them. Sequencing input: naive CD4+ T cells from blood. The receptor was isolated from a man aged 25-40 years with type 1 diabetes. The chain has TRBV18 and TRBJ2-5; a possible D gene is TRBD1 (6 bases). The CDR3 loop reads CASSPGQGETQYF. CDR3 nucleotides: TGTGCCAGCTCACCGGGGCAGGGGGAGACCCAGTACTTC.